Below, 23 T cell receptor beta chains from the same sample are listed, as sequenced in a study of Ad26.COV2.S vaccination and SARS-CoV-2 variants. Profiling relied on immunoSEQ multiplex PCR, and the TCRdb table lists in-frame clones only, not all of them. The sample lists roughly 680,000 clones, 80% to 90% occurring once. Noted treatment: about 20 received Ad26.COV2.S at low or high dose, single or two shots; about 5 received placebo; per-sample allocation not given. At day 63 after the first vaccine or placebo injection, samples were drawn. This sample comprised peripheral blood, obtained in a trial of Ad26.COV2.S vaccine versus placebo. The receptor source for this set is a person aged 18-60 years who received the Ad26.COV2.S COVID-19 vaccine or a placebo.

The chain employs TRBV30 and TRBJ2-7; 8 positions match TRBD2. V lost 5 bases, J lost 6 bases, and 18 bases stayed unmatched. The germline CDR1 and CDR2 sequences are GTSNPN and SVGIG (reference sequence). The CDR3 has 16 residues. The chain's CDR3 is CAWSPGSDWTSREQYF. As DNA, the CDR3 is TGTGCCTGGTCACCCGGATCGGATTGGACTAGCCGCGAGCAGTACTTC.

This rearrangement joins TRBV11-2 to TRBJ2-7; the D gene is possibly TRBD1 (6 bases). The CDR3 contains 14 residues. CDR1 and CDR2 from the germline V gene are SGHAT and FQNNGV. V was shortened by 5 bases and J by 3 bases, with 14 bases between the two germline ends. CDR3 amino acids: CASSHADRIYEQYF. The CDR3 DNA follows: TGTGCCAGCAGCCACGCTGACAGGATCTACGAGCAGTACTTC.

CDR3 nucleotides: TGTGCCAGTAGCCGCCTTGGGACAGGGGGCGCAGATACGCAGTATTTT. Encoded protein: CASSRLGTGGADTQYF. This chain joins TRBV19 and TRBJ2-3, with TRBD1 matching 12 bases. Germline loops: CDR1 LNHDA, CDR2 SQIVND (reference sequence). This CDR3 has 16 residues. V dropped 6 bases and J dropped 4; count of bases not matched to a gene: 8.

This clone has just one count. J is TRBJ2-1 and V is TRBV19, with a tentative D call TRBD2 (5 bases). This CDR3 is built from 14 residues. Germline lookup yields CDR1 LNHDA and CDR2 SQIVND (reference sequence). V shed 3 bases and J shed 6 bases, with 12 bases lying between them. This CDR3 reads CASSMGSEGNEQFF. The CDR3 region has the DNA TGTGCCAGTAGTATGGGGTCAGAGGGCAATGAGCAGTTCTTC.

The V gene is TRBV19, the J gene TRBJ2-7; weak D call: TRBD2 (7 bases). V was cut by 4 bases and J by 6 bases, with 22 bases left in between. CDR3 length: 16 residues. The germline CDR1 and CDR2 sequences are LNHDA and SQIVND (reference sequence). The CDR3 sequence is CASSSGRGGAFLEQYF. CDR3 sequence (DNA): TGTGCCAGTAGTAGCGGCCGTGGGGGGGCGTTCCTCGAGCAGTACTTC.

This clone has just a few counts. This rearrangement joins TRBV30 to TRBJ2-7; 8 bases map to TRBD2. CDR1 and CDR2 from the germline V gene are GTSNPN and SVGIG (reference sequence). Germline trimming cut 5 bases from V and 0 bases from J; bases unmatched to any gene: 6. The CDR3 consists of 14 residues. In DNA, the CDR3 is TGTGCCTGGGGGCGGGGGGTCACCTCCTACGAGCAGTACTTC. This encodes CAWGRGVTSYEQYF.

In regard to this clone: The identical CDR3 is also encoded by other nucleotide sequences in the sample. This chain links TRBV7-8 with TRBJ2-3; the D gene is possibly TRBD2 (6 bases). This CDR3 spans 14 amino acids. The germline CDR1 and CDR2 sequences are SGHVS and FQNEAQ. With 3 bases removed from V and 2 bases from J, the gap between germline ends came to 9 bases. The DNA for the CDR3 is TGTGCCAGCAGCTTGGGGGGAGCCACAGATACGCAGTATTTT. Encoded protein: CASSLGGATDTQYF.

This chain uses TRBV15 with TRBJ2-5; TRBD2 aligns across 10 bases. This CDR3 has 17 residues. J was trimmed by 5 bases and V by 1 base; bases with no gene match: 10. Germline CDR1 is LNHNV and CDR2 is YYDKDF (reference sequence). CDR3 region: CATSRVGTSGIFETQYF. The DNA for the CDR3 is TGTGCCACCAGCAGAGTTGGAACTAGCGGGATCTTTGAGACCCAGTACTTC.

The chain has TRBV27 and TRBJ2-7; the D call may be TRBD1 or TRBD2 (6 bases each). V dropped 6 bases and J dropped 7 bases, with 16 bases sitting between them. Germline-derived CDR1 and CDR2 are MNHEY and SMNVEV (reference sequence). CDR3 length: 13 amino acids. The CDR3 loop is CASRSPTGREQYF. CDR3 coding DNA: TGTGCCAGCAGGAGTCCTACAGGGAGGGAGCAGTACTTC.

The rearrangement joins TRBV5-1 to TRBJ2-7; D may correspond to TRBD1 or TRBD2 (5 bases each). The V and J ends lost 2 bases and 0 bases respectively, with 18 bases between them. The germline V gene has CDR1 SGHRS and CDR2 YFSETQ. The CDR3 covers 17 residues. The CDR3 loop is CASSFLGPQSNSYEQYF. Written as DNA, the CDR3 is TGCGCCAGCAGCTTTTTGGGACCCCAAAGCAACTCCTACGAGCAGTACTTC.

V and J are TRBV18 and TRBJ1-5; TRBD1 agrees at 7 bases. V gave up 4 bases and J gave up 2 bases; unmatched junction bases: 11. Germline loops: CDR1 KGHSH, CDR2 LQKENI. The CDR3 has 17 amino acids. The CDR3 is CASSRGGGGERNQPQHF. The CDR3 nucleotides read TGTGCCAGCTCACGGGGAGGAGGGGGCGAGCGCAATCAGCCCCAGCATTTT.

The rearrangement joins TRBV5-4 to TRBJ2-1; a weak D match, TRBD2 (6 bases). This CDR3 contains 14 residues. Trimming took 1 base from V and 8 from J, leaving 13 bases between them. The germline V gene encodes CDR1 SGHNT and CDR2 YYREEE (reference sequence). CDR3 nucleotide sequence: TGTGCCAGCAGCTTGTGGGGAGCGGGCGATGAGCAGTTCTTC. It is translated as CASSLWGAGDEQFF.

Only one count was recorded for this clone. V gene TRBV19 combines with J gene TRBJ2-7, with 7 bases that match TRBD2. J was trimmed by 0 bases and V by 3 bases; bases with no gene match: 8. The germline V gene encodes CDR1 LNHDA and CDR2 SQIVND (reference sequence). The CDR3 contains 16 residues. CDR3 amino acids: CASSIKGGGSSYEQYF. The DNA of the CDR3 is TGTGCCAGTAGTATTAAAGGCGGGGGTAGCTCCTACGAGCAGTACTTC.

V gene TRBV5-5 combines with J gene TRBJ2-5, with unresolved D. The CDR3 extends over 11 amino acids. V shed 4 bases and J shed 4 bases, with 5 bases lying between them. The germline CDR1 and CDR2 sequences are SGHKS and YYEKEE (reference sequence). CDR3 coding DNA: TGTGCCAGCAGCAGTACAGAGACCCAGTACTTC. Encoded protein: CASSSTETQYF. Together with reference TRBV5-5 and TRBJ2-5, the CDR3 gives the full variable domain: DAGVTQSPTHLIKTRGQQVTLRCSPISGHKSVSWYQQVLGQGPQFIFQYYEKEERGRGNFPDRFSARQFPNYSSELNVNALLLGDSALYLCASSSTETQYFGPGTRLLVL.

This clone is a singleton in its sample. CDR3 nucleotide sequence: TGTGCCAGTAGTAAGAGGCCAGAAGAGACCCAGTACTTC. Its protein product is CASSKRPEETQYF. V usage is TRBV19 and J usage is TRBJ2-5; no clear D gene. Trimming pared 4 bases from V and 3 bases from J, leaving 9 bases between. The V gene's germline CDR1 is LNHDA and CDR2 SQIVND (reference sequence). The CDR3 is 13 residues long. Full variable domain (missing parts from reference TRBV19 and TRBJ2-5): DGGITQSPKYLFRKEGQNVTLSCEQNLNHDAMYWYRQDPGQGLRLIYYSQIVNDFQKGDIAEGYSVSREKKESFPLTVTSAQKNPTAFYLCASSKRPEETQYFGPGTRLLVL.

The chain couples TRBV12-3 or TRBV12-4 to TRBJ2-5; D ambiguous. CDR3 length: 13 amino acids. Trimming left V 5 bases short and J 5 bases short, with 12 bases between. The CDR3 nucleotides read TGTGCCAGCAGTAAAGGGTTGCGGGAGACCCAGTACTTC. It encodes CASSKGLRETQYF.

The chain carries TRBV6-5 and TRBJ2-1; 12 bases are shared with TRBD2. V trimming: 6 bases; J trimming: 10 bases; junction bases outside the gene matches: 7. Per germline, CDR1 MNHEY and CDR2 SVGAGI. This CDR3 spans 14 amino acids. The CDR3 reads CASRKGLAGGEQFF. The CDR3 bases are TGTGCCAGCAGGAAGGGACTAGCGGGTGGGGAGCAGTTCTTC.

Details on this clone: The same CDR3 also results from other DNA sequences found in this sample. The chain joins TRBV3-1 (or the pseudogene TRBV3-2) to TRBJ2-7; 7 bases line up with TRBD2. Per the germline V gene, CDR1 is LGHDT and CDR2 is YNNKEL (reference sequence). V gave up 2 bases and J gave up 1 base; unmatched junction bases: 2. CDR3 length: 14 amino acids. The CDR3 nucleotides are TGTGCCAGCAGCCAACGGGGACTATCCTACGAGCAGTACTTC. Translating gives CASSQRGLSYEQYF.

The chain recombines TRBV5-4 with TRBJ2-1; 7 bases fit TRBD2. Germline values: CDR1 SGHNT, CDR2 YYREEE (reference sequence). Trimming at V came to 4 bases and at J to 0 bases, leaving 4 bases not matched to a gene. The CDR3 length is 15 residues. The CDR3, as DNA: TGTGCCAGCAGCCCTACTAGCGCCTCCTACAATGAGCAGTTCTTC. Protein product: CASSPTSASYNEQFF.

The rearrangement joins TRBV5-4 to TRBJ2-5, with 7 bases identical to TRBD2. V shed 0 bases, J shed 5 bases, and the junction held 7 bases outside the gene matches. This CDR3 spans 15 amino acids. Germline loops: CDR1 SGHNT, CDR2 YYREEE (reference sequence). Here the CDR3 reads CASSLVAGVGETQYF. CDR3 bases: TGTGCCAGCAGCTTGGTGGCGGGAGTAGGCGAGACCCAGTACTTC.

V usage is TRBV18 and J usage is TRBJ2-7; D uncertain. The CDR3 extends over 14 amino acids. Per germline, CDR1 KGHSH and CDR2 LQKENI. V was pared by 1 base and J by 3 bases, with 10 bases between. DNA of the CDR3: TGTGCCAGCTCACCACACATCGGGTTCTACGAGCAGTACTTC. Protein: CASSPHIGFYEQYF.

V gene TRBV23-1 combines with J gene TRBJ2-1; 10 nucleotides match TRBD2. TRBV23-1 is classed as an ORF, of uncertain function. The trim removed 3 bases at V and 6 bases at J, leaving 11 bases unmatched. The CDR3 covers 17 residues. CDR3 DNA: TGCGCCAGCAGTCATCCTCCTCTAGCGGGAGTCCTCAATGAGCAGTTCTTC. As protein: CASSHPPLAGVLNEQFF.

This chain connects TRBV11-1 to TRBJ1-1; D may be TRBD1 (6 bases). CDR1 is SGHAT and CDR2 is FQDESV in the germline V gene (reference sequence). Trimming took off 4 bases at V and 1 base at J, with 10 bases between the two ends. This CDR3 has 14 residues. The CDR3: CASSWDTKNTEAFF. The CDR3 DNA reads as TGTGCCAGCAGCTGGGACACTAAGAACACTGAAGCTTTCTTT.